This T cell receptor beta chain was captured by sequencing in a study of blood T cell repertoires in COVID-19. Looking at the study overall: Donors in the United States, Italy and Spain gave samples during acute or convalescent COVID-19. T cells, B-cell-depleted T cells, or PBMCs supplied cDNA or gDNA.

Unmatched junction bases numbered 16, after V lost 6 bases and J lost 10 bases. Germline V gene sequence: CDR1 MDHEN, CDR2 SYDVKM. This CDR3 region has 17 residues. This clone has only a few counts. In the original workflow: Estimation of nucleated cell counts relied on the amplification of reference gene primers. Sequencing used immunoSEQ multiplex PCR; TCRdb keeps in-frame clones, though not all of them. The D gene and trimming were derived from the DNA, and the V and J assignments and clone size from that table. The sample consists of more than 70,000 clones, 70% to 90% of them appearing once. Sequenced sample: peripheral blood. This receptor was identified in a woman of 80 years or more in a cohort sampled during active or convalescent COVID-19. J is TRBJ1-6 and V is TRBV28, with 9 bases that match TRBD1. The CDR3 region has the DNA TGTGCCAGCAGCCTAAATCAAGCCGGGACAGGGACCTCACCCCTCCACTTT. This translates into CASSLNQAGTGTSPLHF.